These T cell receptor beta chains were read from a single sample in a study of T cell repertoires in cytomegalovirus infection. TCRdb reprocessed the reads with MiXCR, giving one entry per CDR3 protein. Among approximately 500,000 distinct CDR3 sequences listed, around 30% were seen once. No antigen has been assigned to these receptors. The source was cultured PBMCs, collected from culture after CMV antigen stimulation. The receptors derive from a human donor in good health (CMV status not recorded). Some clones in this sample may be carry-over from other donors' samples. Both conserved end residues are part of each CDR3. D genes are given only for firm matches. Only some rows state a clone size, as once, few, many or a class for expanded clones.

TRBV19	TRBD2	NA	TRBJ2-1	CASTSAGGPTNEQFF	TGTGCCAGTACCTCAGCGGGAGGGCCTACCAATGAGCAGTTCTTC
TRBV7-2	NA	few	TRBJ1-2	CASSLGHNYYGYTF	TGTGCCAGCAGCTTAGGACACAACTACTATGGCTACACCTTC
TRBV19	NA	NA	TRBJ1-1	CASSMYPQEAFF	TGTGCCAGTAGTATGTATCCCCAGGAGGCTTTCTTT
TRBV11-3	NA	NA	TRBJ2-3	CASSLDQWGTDTQYF	TGTGCCAGCAGCTTAGATCAATGGGGAACAGATACGCAGTATTTT
TRBV11-1	TRBD2	few	TRBJ2-4	CASSLRAPSGIAKNIQYF	TGTGCCAGCAGCTTAAGGGCGCCTAGCGGTATAGCCAAAAACATTCAGTACTTC
TRBV6-8	NA	few	TRBJ1-2	CASARGGGYTF	TGTGCCAGCGCCAGGGGAGGTGGCTACACCTTC
TRBV7-2	NA	many	TRBJ2-5	CASSPDGQETQYF	TGTGCCAGCAGCCCGGACGGTCAAGAGACCCAGTACTTC
TRBV11-2	TRBD2	NA	TRBJ2-1	CASSRSGRTLNEQFF	TGTGCCAGCAGCCGTAGCGGGAGGACCCTGAATGAGCAGTTCTTC
TRBV7-6	NA	NA	TRBJ2-1	CASSSLSQSSYNEQFF	TGTGCCAGCAGCTCGTTGTCCCAGAGCTCCTACAATGAGCAGTTCTTC
TRBV29-1	NA	NA	TRBJ2-3	CSVARDVADTQYF	TGCAGCGTTGCCCGGGATGTGGCAGATACGCAGTATTTT
TRBV7-4	NA	NA	TRBJ2-3	CASASIGGQGDTQYF	TGTGCCAGCGCCTCTATTGGGGGGCAGGGAGATACGCAGTATTTT
TRBV14	NA	few	TRBJ1-3	CASSQLREFSGNTIYF	TGTGCCAGCAGCCAATTAAGGGAGTTTTCTGGAAACACCATATATTTT
TRBV19	NA	NA	TRBJ2-1	CASSSAPGFSQHNEQFF	TGTGCCAGTAGTAGCGCCCCCGGGTTTAGCCAGCACAATGAGCAGTTCTTC
TRBV5-4	NA	NA	TRBJ2-1	CASSHALEGPNNEQFF	TGTGCCAGCAGCCATGCCCTTGAGGGTCCAAACAATGAGCAGTTCTTC
TRBV12-3/TRBV12-4	NA	few	TRBJ2-7	CASSWSDSYEQYF	TGTGCCAGCAGTTGGTCGGACTCCTACGAGCAGTACTTC
TRBV4-3	NA	NA	TRBJ2-1	CASSQSRFGNEQFF	TGCGCCAGCAGCCAGAGTCGCTTTGGAAATGAGCAGTTCTTC
TRBV7-2	TRBD2	NA	TRBJ2-7	CASSLPIRGLAGEFAYEQYF	TGTGCCAGCAGCTTACCTATCCGGGGACTAGCGGGAGAGTTCGCCTACGAGCAGTACTTC
TRBV6-2/TRBV6-3	NA	NA	TRBJ1-6	CASNTGPEPLHF	TGTGCCAGCAATACAGGGCCTGAACCCCTCCACTTT
TRBV4-3	TRBD2	NA	TRBJ2-1	CASSQKPTSGSISYNEQFF	TGCGCCAGCAGCCAAAAGCCTACTAGCGGGTCCATCTCCTACAATGAGCAGTTCTTC
TRBV30	TRBD1	NA	TRBJ1-2	CAWTWTGKMKGYTF	TGTGCCTGGACCTGGACAGGGAAGATGAAAGGCTACACCTTC
TRBV6-2/TRBV6-3	NA	few	TRBJ2-7	CASSRPPSGKTNEQYF	TGTGCCAGCAGTAGACCTCCAAGTGGGAAAACCAACGAGCAGTACTTC
TRBV12-3/TRBV12-4	NA	NA	TRBJ1-5	CASRPDRYSNKPQHF	TGTGCCAGCAGGCCAGACAGATATAGCAATAAGCCCCAGCATTTT
TRBV12-3/TRBV12-4	TRBD2	NA	TRBJ2-2	CASSQGTSPGTGELFF	TGTGCCAGCAGTCAGGGGACTAGCCCTGGCACCGGGGAGCTGTTTTTT
TRBV7-2	NA	NA	TRBJ1-5	CASSSMRGQSQPQHF	TGTGCCAGCAGCTCCATGAGAGGGCAGTCCCAGCCCCAGCATTTT
TRBV5-4	TRBD2	once	TRBJ2-1	CASSLPLAGGPDEQFF	TGTGCCAGCAGCTTGCCACTAGCGGGAGGGCCGGATGAGCAGTTCTTC
TRBV29-1	NA	NA	TRBJ1-2	CSVVSGQKSNYGYTF	TGCAGCGTTGTTTCAGGACAGAAGAGTAACTATGGCTACACCTTC
TRBV6-5	TRBD2	few	TRBJ2-1	CASNGRRIAGDNEQFF	TGTGCCAGCAACGGACGGCGAATAGCGGGAGACAATGAGCAGTTCTTC
TRBV15	TRBD2	NA	TRBJ2-1	CATSRLREGLNEQFF	TGTGCCACCAGCAGATTGCGGGAGGGCCTCAATGAGCAGTTCTTC
TRBV6-1	NA	NA	TRBJ2-6	CASSLTRASSGANVLTF	TGTGCCAGCAGTTTGACGAGGGCCAGCTCTGGGGCCAACGTCCTGACTTTC
TRBV7-9	NA	NA	TRBJ1-1	CATRIGPAGTEAFF	TGTGCCACCCGAATAGGTCCCGCGGGGACTGAAGCTTTCTTT
TRBV11-3	NA	few	TRBJ2-5	CASSLRPLQETQYF	TGTGCCAGCAGCTTACGTCCGTTACAAGAGACCCAGTACTTC
TRBV4-3	NA	few	TRBJ1-2	CASSQERGGFNGYTF	TGCGCCAGCAGCCAAGAAAGGGGAGGGTTTAATGGCTACACCTTC
TRBV19	NA	NA	TRBJ2-1	CASTKERNSYNEQFF	TGTGCCAGTACCAAAGAGCGTAACTCCTACAATGAGCAGTTCTTC
TRBV5-1	TRBD1	NA	TRBJ2-2	CASSSGQGARTGELFF	TGCGCCAGCAGCTCGGGACAGGGGGCTCGAACCGGGGAGCTGTTTTTT
TRBV7-3	NA	NA	TRBJ1-2	CASSSTGTDYGYTF	TGTGCCAGCAGCTCAACAGGGACCGACTATGGCTACACCTTC
TRBV5-1	NA	NA	TRBJ2-3	CASSFSTSYTDTQYF	TGCGCCAGCAGCTTCAGCACTTCTTACACAGATACGCAGTATTTT
TRBV7-2	NA	many	TRBJ2-1	CASSLTRLYNEQFF	TGTGCCAGCAGCTTAACCAGATTGTACAATGAGCAGTTCTTC
TRBV7-2	NA	many	TRBJ2-1	CASSLVWGSSYNEQFF	TGTGCCAGCAGCTTAGTTTGGGGGTCCTCCTACAATGAGCAGTTCTTC
TRBV23-1	TRBD1	NA	TRBJ1-5	CASSRPGTGKRQPQHF	TGCGCCAGCAGTCGACCCGGGACAGGCAAAAGACAGCCCCAGCATTTT
TRBV11-3	TRBD2	NA	TRBJ2-5	CASSPWRTSGRTETQYF	TGTGCCAGCAGCCCATGGCGGACTAGCGGGAGGACAGAGACCCAGTACTTC
TRBV7-9	NA	NA	TRBJ2-2	CASSHLGTIKWDRPNTGELFF	TGTGCCAGCAGCCACCTTGGGACAATAAAGTGGGACCGACCAAACACCGGGGAGCTGTTTTTT